This T cell receptor (beta chain) was profiled in a study of blood T cell repertoires in COVID-19. On the study more broadly: Researchers got acute and convalescent COVID-19 samples from the United States, Italy and Spain.

As processed by the authors: The authors estimated nucleated cell counts from reference gene primer amplification. The repertoire was sequenced with immunoSEQ multiplex PCR; TCRdb's copy has only in-frame clones and lacks some. V and J calls and clone size are copied from that table; D and trimming were computed from the DNA. The repertoire has over 150,000 clones, 88% of them found once; the top ten carry approximately 9.4%. The CDR3 is 12 amino acids. V shed 10 bases and J shed 1 base, with 10 bases lying between them. Germline lookup yields CDR1 ENHRY and CDR2 SYGVKD. Clinical history reported by participants formed the basis on which cohorts were assigned.

The sequence derives from a woman between 18 and 30 years old who had recovered from COVID-19. The source material was PBMCs or T cells enriched from blood (not recorded which). V usage is TRBV10-3 and J usage is TRBJ1-1; D is possibly TRBD1 (5 bases). The CDR3 is CATTDTNTEAFF. Written as DNA, the CDR3 is TGTGCCACCACGGACACGAACACTGAAGCTTTCTTT.